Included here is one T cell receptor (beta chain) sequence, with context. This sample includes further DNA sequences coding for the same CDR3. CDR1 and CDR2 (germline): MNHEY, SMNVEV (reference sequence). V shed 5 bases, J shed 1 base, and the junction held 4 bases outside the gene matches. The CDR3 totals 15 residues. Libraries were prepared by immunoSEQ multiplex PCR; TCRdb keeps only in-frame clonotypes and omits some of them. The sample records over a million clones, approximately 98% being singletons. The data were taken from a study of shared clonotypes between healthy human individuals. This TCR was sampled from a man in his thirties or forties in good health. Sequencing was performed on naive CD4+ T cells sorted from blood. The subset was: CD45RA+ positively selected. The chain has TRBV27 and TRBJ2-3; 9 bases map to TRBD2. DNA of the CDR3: TGTGCCAGCAGTCCTAGACTAGCGGGCACAGATACGCAGTATTTT. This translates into CASSPRLAGTDTQYF.